This TCR beta chain stems from a study of blood T cell repertoires in COVID-19. In the source study's methods: By means of reference gene primer amplification, nucleated cell counts were estimated. Repertoires were generated with immunoSEQ multiplex PCR, while TCRdb's copy carries only in-frame clones and drops some. V, J and clone size are taken as reported in that table, and D and trimming were inferred from the DNA itself. Among approximately 92,000 clones listed, about 80% were seen once. This CDR3 comprises 14 residues. Germline V CDR1 and CDR2: SEHNR, FQNEAQ (reference sequence). The V end lost 6 bases, the J end lost 3 bases, and 15 bases lay between the germline ends.

The chain has TRBV7-9 and TRBJ2-7; the D is unclear. This TCR derives from a man between 60 and 75 years old with acute or convalescent COVID-19. Specimen: peripheral blood. CDR3 bases: TGTGCCAGCAGGTCCTTATCTAGGAACTACGAGCAGTACGTC. Encoded protein: CASRSLSRNYEQYV.